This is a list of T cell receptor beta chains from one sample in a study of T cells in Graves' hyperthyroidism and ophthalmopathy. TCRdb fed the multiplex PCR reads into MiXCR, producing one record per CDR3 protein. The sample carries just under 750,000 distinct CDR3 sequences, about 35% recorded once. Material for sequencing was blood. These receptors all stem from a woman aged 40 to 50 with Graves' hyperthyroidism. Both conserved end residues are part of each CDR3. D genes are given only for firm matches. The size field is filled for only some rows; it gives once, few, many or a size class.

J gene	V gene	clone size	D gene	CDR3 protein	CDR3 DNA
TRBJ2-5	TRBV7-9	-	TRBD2	CASSYSGRETQYF	TGTGCTAGCAGCTATAGCGGGCGAGAGACCCAGTACTTC
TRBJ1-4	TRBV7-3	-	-	CASSPPLFGVGEKLFF	TGCGCCAGCAGCCCCCCACTGTTCGGGGTGGGTGAAAAACTGTTTTTT
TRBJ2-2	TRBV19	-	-	CASSGLYTGELFF	TGTGCCAGTAGTGGGCTCTACACCGGGGAGCTGTTTTTT
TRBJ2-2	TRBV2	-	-	CASRPGSGELFF	TGTGCCAGCCGCCCGGGGTCCGGGGAGCTGTTTTTT
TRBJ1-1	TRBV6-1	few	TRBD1	CASSGDRERNTEAFF	TGTGCCAGCAGCGGAGACAGGGAGAGGAACACTGAAGCTTTCTTT
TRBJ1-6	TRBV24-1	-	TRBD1	CATSPDRGTPLHF	TGTGCCACCAGTCCCGACAGGGGAACACCCCTCCACTTT
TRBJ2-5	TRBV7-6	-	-	CASSPSGRGETQYF	TGTGCCAGCTCACCATCAGGGCGAGGAGAGACCCAGTACTTC
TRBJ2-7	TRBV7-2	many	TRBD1	CASSSTRDSSYEQYF	TGTGCCAGCAGCTCAACCCGGGACAGCTCCTACGAGCAGTACTTC
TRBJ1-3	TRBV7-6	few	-	CASSLGLRGSSGNTIYF	TGTGCCAGCAGCTTAGGTTTAAGGGGGAGCTCTGGAAACACCATATATTTT
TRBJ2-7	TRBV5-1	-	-	CASSPGRGYADTQYF	TGCGCCAGCAGCCCCGGCCGGGGTTACGCAGATACGCAGTACTTC
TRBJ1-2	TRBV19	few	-	CASSMGVTGGYTF	TGTGCCAGTAGTATGGGGGTAACAGGCGGCTACACCTTC
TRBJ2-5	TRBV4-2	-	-	CASSRAPWRETQETQYF	TGTGCCAGCAGCCGTGCCCCATGGAGGGAGACCCAAGAGACCCAGTACTTC
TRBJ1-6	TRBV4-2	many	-	CASSQGSPLPLHF	TGTGCCAGCAGCCAAGGCAGTCCACTGCCCCTCCACTTT
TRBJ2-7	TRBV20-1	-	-	CSASGRKSEQYF	TGCAGTGCTAGCGGGAGAAAATCCGAGCAGTACTTC
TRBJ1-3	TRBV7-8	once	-	CASSQVSTYRVSGNTIYF	TGTGCCAGCAGCCAAGTCTCTACCTACCGGGTCTCTGGAAACACCATATATTTT
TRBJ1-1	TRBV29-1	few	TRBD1	CSVRSLQGEAFF	TGCAGCGTAAGATCGTTACAGGGGGAAGCTTTCTTT
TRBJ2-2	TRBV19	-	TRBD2	CASRILGGVTGELFF	TGTGCCAGTAGGATCCTGGGGGGGGTCACCGGGGAGCTGTTTTTT
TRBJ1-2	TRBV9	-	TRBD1	CASSYKTGGAGYGYTF	TGTGCCAGCAGTTACAAAACAGGGGGCGCTGGATACGGCTACACCTTC
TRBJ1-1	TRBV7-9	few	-	CASSLKGRGERAEAFF	TGTGCCAGCAGCTTAAAAGGTAGGGGGGAACGCGCTGAAGCTTTCTTT
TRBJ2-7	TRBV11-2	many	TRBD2	CASRVSGGNEQYF	TGTGCCAGCAGGGTTTCGGGGGGGAACGAGCAGTACTTC
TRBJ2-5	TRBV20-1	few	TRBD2	CSAPGTMRVVGETQYF	TGCAGTGCTCCAGGGACTATGCGGGTAGTTGGGGAGACCCAGTACTTC
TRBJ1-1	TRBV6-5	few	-	CASLARGRRTEAFF	TGTGCCAGTCTCGCCCGGGGGCGAAGGACTGAAGCTTTCTTT
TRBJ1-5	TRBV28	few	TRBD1	CASTDRVGNQPQHF	TGTGCCAGCACGGACAGGGTGGGAAATCAGCCCCAGCATTTT
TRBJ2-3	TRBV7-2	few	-	CASSFTLVTDTQYF	TGTGCCAGCAGCTTTACCCTCGTCACAGATACGCAGTATTTT
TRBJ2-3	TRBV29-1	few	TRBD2	CSVEGSGTADTQYF	TGCAGCGTTGAAGGGAGCGGGACGGCAGATACGCAGTATTTT
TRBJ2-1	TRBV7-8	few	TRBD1	CASSSPGQEGGEQFF	TGTGCCAGCAGCTCACCGGGACAGGAGGGTGGGGAGCAGTTCTTC